These T cell receptor beta chains were read from a single sample in a study of blood T cell repertoires in COVID-19. Only in-frame clones appear in the TCRdb table, and some are missing; sequencing was by immunoSEQ multiplex PCR. This table holds hundreds of thousands of clones, 80% to 90% found once. Material for sequencing was peripheral blood. The source is a young woman with acute or convalescent COVID-19. CDR3s include the opening cysteine and the closing phenylalanine or tryptophan. A D gene is named only where the DNA matches it firmly. Some rows have no size entry. The others give once, few or many, or a class for an expanded clone.

j_call,clone_size,v_call,d_call,cdr3_nt,cdr3_aa
TRBJ2-7,NA,TRBV29-1,TRBD2,TGCAGAGCCCATAGGACTAGCGGGGGCCCCGAGCAGTACTTC,CRAHRTSGGPEQYF
TRBJ2-3,NA,TRBV11-2,TRBD2,TGTGCCAGCAGCTTAACAATCCTACTAGCGGGGGGGAGAGATACGCAGTATTTT,CASSLTILLAGGRDTQYF
TRBJ1-5,NA,TRBV6-2/TRBV6-3,TRBD1,TGTGCCAGCAGCCCCTACCGGGACAGGGTAGACGATCAGCCCCAGCATTTT,CASSPYRDRVDDQPQHF
TRBJ2-7,NA,TRBV20-1,TRBD1,TGCAGTGTTTTGACAGGGAACGAGCAGTACTTC,CSVLTGNEQYF
TRBJ2-1,NA,TRBV7-9,TRBD1,TGTGCCAGCAGCCACCCCAGGGACAGCTTATACAATGAGCAGTTCTTC,CASSHPRDSLYNEQFF
TRBJ2-5,NA,TRBV30,TRBD1,TGTGCCTGGAGGTGGGGACAGGGAAGGGAGACCCAGTACTTC,CAWRWGQGRETQYF
TRBJ1-1,NA,TRBV20-1,NA,TGCAGTGCTCAAGGGGTCGAAGCTTTCTTT,CSAQGVEAFF
TRBJ1-2,NA,TRBV11-2,TRBD1,TGTGCCAGCAGCCTGTCCTGGGACAGGGGGCGCGATGGCTACACCTTC,CASSLSWDRGRDGYTF
TRBJ2-7,NA,TRBV5-1,NA,TGCGCCAGCAGCTTTACAGTAGAAAACGAGCAGTACTTC,CASSFTVENEQYF
TRBJ1-6,NA,TRBV5-1,NA,TGCGCCAGCAGCTTGCAGGGTCCCTATAATTCACCCCTCCACTTT,CASSLQGPYNSPLHF
TRBJ2-6,NA,TRBV5-4,TRBD1,TGTGCCAGCAGCTTGACCCGGACAGGAGCTTACTCTGGGGCCAACGTCCTGACTTTC,CASSLTRTGAYSGANVLTF
TRBJ2-4,NA,TRBV21-1,NA,TGTGCCAGCAGCAAAGGGGCCCCCGGCAGGTTATTGGGCATTCAGTACTTC,CASSKGAPGRLLGIQYF
TRBJ1-2,NA,TRBV2,TRBD1,TGTGCCAGCAGGGACAGGGGTCATGGCTACACCTTC,CASRDRGHGYTF
TRBJ2-7,NA,TRBV2,TRBD1,TGTGCCAGCAGTGTTCCGACAGGGAACAACGAGCAGTACTTC,CASSVPTGNNEQYF
TRBJ2-3,NA,TRBV7-9,NA,TGTGCCAGCAGCTTAGCTCTCCAGATCACAGATACGCAGTATTTT,CASSLALQITDTQYF
TRBJ1-2,NA,TRBV6-2/TRBV6-3,NA,TGTGCCAGCAGTTACTCCGAGGTGGTCCCACTTGGCTACACCTTC,CASSYSEVVPLGYTF
TRBJ1-2,NA,TRBV6-5,TRBD1,TGTGCCAGCAAGAATCCTCCAGGGGGCGGCTATGGCTACACCTTC,CASKNPPGGGYGYTF
TRBJ2-1,few,TRBV3-1/TRBV3-2,TRBD1,TGTGCCAGCAGCTTCCAGACAGGGTACAATGAGCAGTTCTTC,CASSFQTGYNEQFF
TRBJ1-1,NA,TRBV4-1,TRBD1,TGCGCCAGCAGCCAAGCCTACAACAGGGGTTCTGAAGCTTTCTTT,CASSQAYNRGSEAFF
TRBJ2-5,NA,TRBV11-2,TRBD1,TGTGCCAGCAGCTTTGGGGTTGGACAGGGGATAGAGACCCAGTACTTC,CASSFGVGQGIETQYF
TRBJ1-6,NA,TRBV3-1/TRBV3-2,NA,TGTGCCAGCAGCCAGCGGGATAATTCACCCCTCCACTTT,CASSQRDNSPLHF
TRBJ2-7,NA,TRBV7-9,TRBD2,TGTGCCAGCAGCTTATCACTGGCTAGCGGGGGTTCCTACGAGCAGTACTTC,CASSLSLASGGSYEQYF
TRBJ1-1,NA,TRBV11-2,TRBD1,TGTGCCAGCAGCTTAGGCAGGGGGATGAACACTGAAGCTTTCTTT,CASSLGRGMNTEAFF
TRBJ2-5,NA,TRBV9,TRBD1,TGTGCCAGCTCCGGGACAGTACAAGAGACCCAGTACTTC,CASSGTVQETQYF
TRBJ1-5,NA,TRBV27,TRBD1,TGTGCCAGCAGTTTATTCGTCGCAGGGGGCCTTCAGCCCCAGCATTTT,CASSLFVAGGLQPQHF
TRBJ2-7,NA,TRBV13,TRBD1,TGTGCCAGCAGCTTAGGGCGAGGGACAGGGGGCAAGCAGTACTTC,CASSLGRGTGGKQYF
TRBJ2-1,NA,TRBV24-1,NA,TGTGCCACCAGCAATCCTGACAGGCCGTACAATGAGCAGTTCTTC,CATSNPDRPYNEQFF
TRBJ1-1,once,TRBV27,NA,TGTGCCAGCAGTTTATTGGGACTTAGGGGTCCGGGCACTGAAGCTTTCTTT,CASSLLGLRGPGTEAFF
TRBJ2-7,NA,TRBV11-2,NA,TGTGCCAGCAGCTTAGCGTTCGTCAGGGTCCTCGGCGAGCAGTACTTC,CASSLAFVRVLGEQYF
TRBJ1-1,NA,TRBV6-2/TRBV6-3,NA,TGTGCCAGCAGTCCCCCGGCGACCCGAGGCACTGAAGCTTTCTTT,CASSPPATRGTEAFF
TRBJ2-3,NA,TRBV5-1,TRBD2,TGCGCCAGCAGCTCGGGACTAGCGGGCGCAGATACGCAGTATTTT,CASSSGLAGADTQYF
TRBJ2-1,NA,TRBV11-2,TRBD2,TGTGCCAGCAGCATCTTCTCCCCGGGACTAGCTGGCAATGAGCAGTTCTTC,CASSIFSPGLAGNEQFF
TRBJ2-5,NA,TRBV7-9,TRBD2,TGTGCCAGCACCGTAGCGGGGGGGGAAGAGACCCAGTACTTC,CASTVAGGEETQYF
TRBJ1-2,NA,TRBV7-9,NA,TGTGCCAGCAGCGAGTGGGCTGGCTACACCTTC,CASSEWAGYTF
TRBJ1-1,NA,TRBV5-1,TRBD1,TGCGCCAGCAGCCCCCCCGGGACAGGGACGGGAGGAACTGAAGCTTTCTTT,CASSPPGTGTGGTEAFF
TRBJ1-4,NA,TRBV13,NA,TGTGCCAGCAGCTTAGTCAGGGTTGGACTGTTTTTT,CASSLVRVGLFF
TRBJ2-2,NA,TRBV3-1/TRBV3-2,TRBD1,TGTGCCAGTGGGGGACAGGGAGGTACCGGGGAGCTGTTTTTT,CASGGQGGTGELFF
TRBJ2-2,NA,TRBV27,NA,TGTGCCATTTCGTCCAGGGGTAACACCGGGGAGCTGTTTTTT,CAISSRGNTGELFF
TRBJ1-1,NA,TRBV4-3,NA,TGCGCCAGCAGCCAAGAACCAGGGGCTATGAACACTGAAGCTTTCTTT,CASSQEPGAMNTEAFF
TRBJ2-1,NA,TRBV5-1,TRBD2,TGCGCCAGCAGCTCGGGGGGCTCCTACAATGAGCAGTTCTTC,CASSSGGSYNEQFF
TRBJ2-6,NA,TRBV30,NA,TGTGCCTGGAGTGACGGGGGGCGCGGGGCCAACGTCCTGACTTTC,CAWSDGGRGANVLTF
TRBJ2-7,once,TRBV5-1,NA,TGCGCCAGCAGCGAGGCCTACGAGCAGTACTTC,CASSEAYEQYF
TRBJ1-5,once,TRBV27,TRBD1,TGTGCCAGCGCCCCCGAGAGGACAGGGCGGTTGAGGGTTAAACAGCCCCAGCATTTT,CASAPERTGRLRVKQPQHF
TRBJ1-1,NA,TRBV19,TRBD1,TGTGCCAGTACCGGTCCGGGACAGCCTCTCACTGAAGCTTTCTTT,CASTGPGQPLTEAFF